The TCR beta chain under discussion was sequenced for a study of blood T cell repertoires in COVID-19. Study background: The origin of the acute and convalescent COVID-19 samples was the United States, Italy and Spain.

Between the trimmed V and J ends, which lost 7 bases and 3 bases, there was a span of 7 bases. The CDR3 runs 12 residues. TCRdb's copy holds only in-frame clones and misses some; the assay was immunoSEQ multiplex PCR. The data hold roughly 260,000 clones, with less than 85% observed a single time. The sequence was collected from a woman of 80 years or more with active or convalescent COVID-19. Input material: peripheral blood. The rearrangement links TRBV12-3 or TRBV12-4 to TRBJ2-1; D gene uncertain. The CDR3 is CASMAGYNEQFF. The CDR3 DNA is TGTGCCAGCATGGCAGGCTACAATGAGCAGTTCTTC.